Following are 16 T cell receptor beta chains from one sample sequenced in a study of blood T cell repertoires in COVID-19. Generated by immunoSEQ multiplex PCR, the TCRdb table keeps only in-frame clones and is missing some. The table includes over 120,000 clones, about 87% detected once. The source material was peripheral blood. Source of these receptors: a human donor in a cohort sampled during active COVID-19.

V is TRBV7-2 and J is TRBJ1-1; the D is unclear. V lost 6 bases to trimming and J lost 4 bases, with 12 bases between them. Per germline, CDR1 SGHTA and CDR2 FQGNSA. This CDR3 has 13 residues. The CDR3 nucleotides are TGTGCCAGCAGACTCGAGGGAATCACTGAAGCTTTCTTT. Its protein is CASRLEGITEAFF.

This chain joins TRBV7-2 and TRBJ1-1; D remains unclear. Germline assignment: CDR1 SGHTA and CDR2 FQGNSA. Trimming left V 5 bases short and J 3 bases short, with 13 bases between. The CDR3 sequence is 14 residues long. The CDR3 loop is CASSPKLAHTEAFF. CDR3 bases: TGTGCCAGCAGCCCCAAACTAGCTCACACTGAAGCTTTCTTT.

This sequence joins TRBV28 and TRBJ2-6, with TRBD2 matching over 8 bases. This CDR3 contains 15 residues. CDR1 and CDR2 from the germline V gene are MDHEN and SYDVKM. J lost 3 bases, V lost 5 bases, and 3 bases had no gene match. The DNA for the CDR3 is TGTGCCAGCAGTATAGCGGGACTTGGGGCCAACGTCCTGACTTTC. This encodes CASSIAGLGANVLTF.

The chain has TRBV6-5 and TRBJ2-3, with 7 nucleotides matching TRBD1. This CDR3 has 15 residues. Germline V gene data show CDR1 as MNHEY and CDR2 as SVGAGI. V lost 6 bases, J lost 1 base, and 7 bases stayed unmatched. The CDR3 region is CASRRDRAGTDTQYF. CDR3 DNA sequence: TGTGCCAGCAGGAGAGACAGGGCCGGCACAGATACGCAGTATTTT.

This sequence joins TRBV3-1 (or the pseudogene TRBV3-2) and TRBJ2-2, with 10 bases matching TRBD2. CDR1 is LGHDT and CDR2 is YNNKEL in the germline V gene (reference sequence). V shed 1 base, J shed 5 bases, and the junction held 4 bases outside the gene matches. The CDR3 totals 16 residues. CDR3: CASSQGASGSTGELFF. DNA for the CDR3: TGTGCCAGCAGCCAAGGAGCTAGCGGGAGTACCGGGGAGCTGTTTTTT.

The CDR3 DNA reads as TGTGCCAGCAGCCGCCAACCTAGTGCCCGGCGGGATACGCAGTATTTT. It specifies CASSRQPSARRDTQYF. J is TRBJ2-3 and V is TRBV14; the D is unclear. V was clipped by 4 bases and J by 6 bases, with 20 bases between them. The germline gives CDR1 SGHDN, CDR2 FVKESK. CDR3 length: 16 amino acids.

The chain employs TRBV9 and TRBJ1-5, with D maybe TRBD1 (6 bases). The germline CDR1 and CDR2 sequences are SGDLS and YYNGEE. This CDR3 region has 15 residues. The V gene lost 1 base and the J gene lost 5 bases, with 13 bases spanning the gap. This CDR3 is CASSVTGWKDQPQHF. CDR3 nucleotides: TGTGCCAGCAGCGTAACAGGGTGGAAGGATCAGCCCCAGCATTTT.

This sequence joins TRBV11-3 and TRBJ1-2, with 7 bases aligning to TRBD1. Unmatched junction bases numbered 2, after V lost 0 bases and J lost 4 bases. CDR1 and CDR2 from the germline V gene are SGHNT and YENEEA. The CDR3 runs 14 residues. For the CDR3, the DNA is TGTGCCAGCAGCTTAGACGGGACAGCCTATGGCTACACCTTC. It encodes CASSLDGTAYGYTF.

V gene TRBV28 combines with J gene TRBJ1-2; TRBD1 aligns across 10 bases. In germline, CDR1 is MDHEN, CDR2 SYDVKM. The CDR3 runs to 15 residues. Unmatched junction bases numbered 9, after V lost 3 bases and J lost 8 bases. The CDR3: CASSFGTGALGGYTF. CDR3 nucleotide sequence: TGTGCCAGCAGTTTCGGGACAGGGGCGCTAGGGGGCTACACCTTC.

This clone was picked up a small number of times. CDR3 protein: CASSPAGAGNTIYF. The CDR3 DNA reads as TGCGCCAGCAGCCCCGCGGGGGCTGGAAACACCATATATTTT. The chain links TRBV5-1 to TRBJ1-3; D is perhaps TRBD1 (5 bases). The germline V gene has CDR1 SGHRS and CDR2 YFSETQ. The CDR3 sequence is 14 residues long. V lost 4 bases, J lost 2 bases, and 10 bases lay in between.

The CDR3 loop reads CASSQGQEQYF. CDR3 DNA: TGTGCCAGCAGTCAGGGACAGGAGCAGTACTTC. The V call is TRBV6-2 or TRBV6-3, the J call TRBJ2-7, with 7 nucleotides matching TRBD1. J gave up 7 bases and V 5 bases, and 2 bases lay outside the gene matches. Germline CDR1 MNHEY, CDR2 SVGEGT. The CDR3 has 11 residues.

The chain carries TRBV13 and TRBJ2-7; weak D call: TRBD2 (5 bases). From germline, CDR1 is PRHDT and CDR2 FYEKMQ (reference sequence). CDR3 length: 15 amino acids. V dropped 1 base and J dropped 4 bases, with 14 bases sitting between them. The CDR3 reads CASSLEPGNPYEQYF. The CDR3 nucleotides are TGTGCCAGCAGCTTAGAACCGGGGAATCCTTACGAGCAGTACTTC. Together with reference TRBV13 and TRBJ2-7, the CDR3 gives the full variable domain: AAGVIQSPRHLIKEKRETATLKCYPIPRHDTVYWYQQGPGQDPQFLISFYEKMQSDKGSIPDRFSAQQFSDYHSELNMSSLELGDSALYFCASSLEPGNPYEQYFGPGTRLTVT.

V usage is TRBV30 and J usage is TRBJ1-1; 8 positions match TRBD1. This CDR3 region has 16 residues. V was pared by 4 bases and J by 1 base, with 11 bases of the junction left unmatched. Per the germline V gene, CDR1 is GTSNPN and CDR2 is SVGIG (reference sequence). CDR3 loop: CAWKGGRGLGNTEAFF. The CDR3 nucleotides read TGTGCCTGGAAGGGAGGCAGGGGGCTTGGGAACACTGAAGCTTTCTTT.

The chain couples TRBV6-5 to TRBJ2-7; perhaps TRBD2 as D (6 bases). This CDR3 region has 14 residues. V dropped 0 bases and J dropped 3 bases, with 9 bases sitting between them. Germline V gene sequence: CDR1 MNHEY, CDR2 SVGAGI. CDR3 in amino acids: CASSYSAEGYEQYF. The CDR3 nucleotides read TGTGCCAGCAGTTACTCAGCGGAGGGCTACGAGCAGTACTTC.

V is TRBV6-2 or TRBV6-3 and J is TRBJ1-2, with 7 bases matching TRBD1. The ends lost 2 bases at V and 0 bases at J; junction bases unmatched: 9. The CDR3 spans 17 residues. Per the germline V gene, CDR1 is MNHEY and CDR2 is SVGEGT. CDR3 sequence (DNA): TGTGCCAGCAGTTACAAGGGGGCGGCCCTCTCTAACTATGGCTACACCTTC. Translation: CASSYKGAALSNYGYTF.

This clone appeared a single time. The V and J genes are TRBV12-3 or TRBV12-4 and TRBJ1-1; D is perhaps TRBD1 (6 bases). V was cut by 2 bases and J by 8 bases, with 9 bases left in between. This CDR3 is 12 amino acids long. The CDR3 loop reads CASSLTGQEAFF. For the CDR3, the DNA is TGTGCCAGCAGTTTAACCGGACAGGAAGCTTTCTTT.